The TCR beta chain under discussion was sequenced for a study of graft-versus-host responses after intestinal transplantation. Study-level background: Multivisceral, liver-intestinal, or isolated intestinal transplants were received by the recipients.

This table comes from immunoSEQ multiplex PCR, and its TCRdb copy is limited to in-frame clones, with some not included. The repertoire holds around 110,000 clones, with approximately 90% as singletons. Findings of the study overall: The marrow of recipients harbored GvH clones, and ileum or blood showed some of them first. Allografts of one patient group, those with graft-donor T cell macrochimerism, had high graft-versus-host to host-versus-graft clonal ratios.

In regard to this clone: Its antigen is not identified.

V lost 0 bases and J lost 6; bases outside the gene matches: 8. The CDR3 has 16 amino acids. Germline lookup yields CDR1 LNHNV and CDR2 YYDKDF (reference sequence). Sequencing used unstimulated CD4+ T cells sorted from spleen or lymph node cells, obtained before intestinal transplant. The chain uses TRBV15 and TRBJ2-7; 10 bases agree with TRBD2. This receptor was identified in a human donor who received an intestinal transplant. Here the CDR3 DNA reads TGTGCCACCAGCAGAGATCCCCTAGCGGGAGTCAGCGAGCAGTACTTC. Its translation is CATSRDPLAGVSEQYF.